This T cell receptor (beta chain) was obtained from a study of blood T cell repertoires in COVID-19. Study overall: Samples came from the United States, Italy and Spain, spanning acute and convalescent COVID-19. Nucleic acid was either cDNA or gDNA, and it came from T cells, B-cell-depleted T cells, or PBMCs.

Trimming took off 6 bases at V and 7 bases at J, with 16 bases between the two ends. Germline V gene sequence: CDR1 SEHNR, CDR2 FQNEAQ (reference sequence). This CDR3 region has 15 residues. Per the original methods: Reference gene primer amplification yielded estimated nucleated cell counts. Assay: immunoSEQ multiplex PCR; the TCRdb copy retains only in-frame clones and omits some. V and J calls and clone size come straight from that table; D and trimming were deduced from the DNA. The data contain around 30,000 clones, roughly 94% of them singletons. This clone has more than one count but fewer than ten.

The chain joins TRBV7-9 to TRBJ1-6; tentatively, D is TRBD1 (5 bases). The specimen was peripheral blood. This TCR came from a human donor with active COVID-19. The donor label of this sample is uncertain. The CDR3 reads CASRAGRGRNSPLHF. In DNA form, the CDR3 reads TGTGCCAGCAGGGCAGGGAGGGGTAGGAATTCACCCCTCCACTTT.